These T cell receptor beta chains were read from a single sample in a study of post-analysis software for immune sequencing data. TCRdb ran MiXCR on the PCR reads and lists one entry per CDR3 protein. The sample shows fewer than 550,000 distinct CDR3 sequences, 34% of them seen only once. The source material was blood. The origin of the receptors is a girl between 2 and 17 years old with multiple sclerosis. The CDR3 runs from the conserved cysteine through the conserved F or W. The D gene is left open where the match is weak. Some rows have no size entry. The others give once, few or many, or a class for an expanded clone.

d_gene	v_gene	j_gene	abundance	CDR3nt	CDR3aa
.	TRBV20-1	TRBJ2-3	.	TGCAGTGCTAGATTTACAGATACGCAGTATTTT	CSARFTDTQYF
.	TRBV7-2	TRBJ1-5	.	TGTGCCAGCAGCTTAGGTCCAGGGGCGCGGGATCAGCCCCAGCATTTT	CASSLGPGARDQPQHF
.	TRBV20-1	TRBJ2-7	few	TGCAGTGCTGAAGACAGGGAGGTCGAGCAGTACTTC	CSAEDREVEQYF
.	TRBV7-8	TRBJ1-5	.	TGTGCCAGCAGCGTCTTTGCCGGGTCCACGGGCAATCAGCCCCAGCATTTT	CASSVFAGSTGNQPQHF
TRBD1	TRBV5-1	TRBJ2-6	.	TGCGCCAGCAGCAGGGGACAGGGATCAGTCTCTGGGGCCAACGTCCTGACTTTC	CASSRGQGSVSGANVLTF
.	TRBV12-3/TRBV12-4	TRBJ1-1	.	TGTGCCAGCAGCTTTGGACAGCGAGAAGCTTTCTTT	CASSFGQREAFF
.	TRBV3-1	TRBJ2-1	few	TGTGCCAGCAGCCAAGATCCAGGCAACCTTGAGCAGTTCTTC	CASSQDPGNLEQFF
.	TRBV4-1	TRBJ2-3	.	TGCGCCAGCAGCCTAGGGGGTCGAGACACAGATACGCAGTATTTT	CASSLGGRDTDTQYF
.	TRBV6-2/TRBV6-3	TRBJ2-1	.	TGTGCCAGCAGTTACTCCCGGGAAAGGTCCTACAATGAGCAGTTCTTC	CASSYSRERSYNEQFF
TRBD1	TRBV5-1	TRBJ1-1	.	TGCGCCAGCAGCTGGGACAGGGGAATAATTGAAGCTTTCTTT	CASSWDRGIIEAFF
.	TRBV7-2	TRBJ2-7	few	TGTGCCAGCAGCCAACACGGGATGCCCTACGAGCAGTACTTC	CASSQHGMPYEQYF
TRBD1	TRBV7-8	TRBJ1-2	.	TGTGCCAGCAGCCAAGGGACACAGGGGAGGGACTATGGCTACACCTTC	CASSQGTQGRDYGYTF
TRBD1	TRBV29-1	TRBJ1-1	few	TGCAGCGTAGCACCGGGACAGGGGGAGGGAACTGAAGCTTTCTTT	CSVAPGQGEGTEAFF
.	TRBV12-3/TRBV12-4	TRBJ1-1	.	TGTGCCAGCTTCCCTTTTGGGTCGGGTGAGGGGAGGAACACTGAAGCTTTCTTT	CASFPFGSGEGRNTEAFF
.	TRBV2	TRBJ1-2	few	TGTGCCAACTCGGCAAATAACACCTTC	CANSANNTF
TRBD2	TRBV6-5	TRBJ2-3	.	TGTGCCAGCAGTTACGGACTAGCGGGGGAGAGCACAGATACGCAGTATTTT	CASSYGLAGESTDTQYF
.	TRBV6-1	TRBJ1-5	few	TGTGCCAGCAGTGAAAATACAGGGTCACCCCAGCATTTT	CASSENTGSPQHF
.	TRBV29-1	TRBJ1-2	.	TGCAGCGTTGGCCCAAACGCAGGTTATGGCTACACCTTC	CSVGPNAGYGYTF
TRBD1	TRBV5-1	TRBJ2-1	.	TGCGCCAGCAGTCCCCCGGGACAGGGTTCGGATGAGCAGTTCTTC	CASSPPGQGSDEQFF
.	TRBV5-1	TRBJ2-5	many	TGTGCCAGCAGCCTCGGCGGGGCAGAGACCCAGTACTTC	CASSLGGAETQYF
TRBD1	TRBV6-6	TRBJ1-6	.	TGTGCCAGCAGTTACCGGGGACAGGGGGACTCACCCCTCCACTTT	CASSYRGQGDSPLHF
.	TRBV3-1	TRBJ1-2	few	TGTGCCAGCAGCCAAGACAGGCACTATGGCTACACCTTC	CASSQDRHYGYTF
.	TRBV11-2	TRBJ2-5	few	TGTGCCAGCAGCCCGACGGTCCCGCAAGAGACCCAGTACTTC	CASSPTVPQETQYF